This TCR beta chain originates from a study of T cell responses to AZD1222 COVID-19 vaccine. The V end was cut by 6 bases, the J end by 1 base, with 9 bases between. This CDR3 is built from 13 residues. CDR1 MDHEN and CDR2 SYDVKM come from the germline V gene. Using immunoSEQ multiplex PCR, the repertoire was profiled, and TCRdb retains in-frame clones only, with some absent. Of over 95,000 clones listed, 75% to 90% were seen once; the top ten hold approximately 7%. The rearrangement links TRBV28 to TRBJ1-2, with unresolved D. The material sequenced was peripheral blood, taken on day 0 of AZD1222 vaccination. This sequence was found in an adult in good health. CDR3 residues: CASRPGYNYGYTF. The DNA of the CDR3 is TGTGCCAGCAGACCGGGATATAACTATGGCTACACCTTC.